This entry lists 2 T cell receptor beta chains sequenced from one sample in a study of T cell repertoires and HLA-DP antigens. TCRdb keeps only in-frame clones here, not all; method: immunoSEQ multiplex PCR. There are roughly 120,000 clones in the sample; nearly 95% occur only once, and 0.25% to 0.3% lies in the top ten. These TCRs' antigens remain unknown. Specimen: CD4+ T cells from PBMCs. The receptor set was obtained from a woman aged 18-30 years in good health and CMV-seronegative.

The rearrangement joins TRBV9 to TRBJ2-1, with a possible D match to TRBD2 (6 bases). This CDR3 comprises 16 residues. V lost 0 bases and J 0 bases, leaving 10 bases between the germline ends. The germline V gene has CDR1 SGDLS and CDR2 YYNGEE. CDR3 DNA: TGTGCCAGCAGCGTAGGGGGACTCCGCTCCTACAATGAGCAGTTCTTC. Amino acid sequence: CASSVGGLRSYNEQFF.

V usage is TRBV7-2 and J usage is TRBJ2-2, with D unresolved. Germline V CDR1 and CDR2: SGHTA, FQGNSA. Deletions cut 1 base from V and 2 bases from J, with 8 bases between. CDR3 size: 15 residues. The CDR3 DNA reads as TGTGCCAGCAGCTTAGTATGGGGTAACACCGGGGAGCTGTTTTTT. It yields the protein CASSLVWGNTGELFF.